Reported below is one TCR beta chain. Its matching antigen is unknown. From CD4+ cells came CD45RA+ naive and CD45RA-negative memory subsets. Trimming removed 8 bases from V and 8 bases from J, with 21 bases in between. The CDR3 has 14 amino acids. Germline lookup yields CDR1 MNHNS and CDR2 SASEGT. Profiled with immunoSEQ multiplex PCR; TCRdb holds only in-frame clones, not every one. The top ten clones hold 0.37% of a sample with about 2.3 million clones, just under 95% of them seen once. This sample was taken from a study of shared clonotypes between healthy human individuals. Study-wide results and caveats: Between a handful of donors, naive CD4 clonotypes were shared at a level of about 5%. In the sorted subsets, rarefaction showed sequencing was incomplete despite large depth.

The receptor's source is a man between 18 and 35 years old in good health. Some clones in this sample may be carry-over from other donors' samples. This chain joins TRBV6-1 and TRBJ1-2; weak D call: TRBD1 (6 bases). Source material: naive CD4+ T cells from PBMCs. Subset defined: CD45RA+ positively selected. CDR3 DNA sequence: TGTGCCAGCCGACTTGAAGGGGGAATAGGCGGCTACACCTTC. Protein sequence: CASRLEGGIGGYTF.